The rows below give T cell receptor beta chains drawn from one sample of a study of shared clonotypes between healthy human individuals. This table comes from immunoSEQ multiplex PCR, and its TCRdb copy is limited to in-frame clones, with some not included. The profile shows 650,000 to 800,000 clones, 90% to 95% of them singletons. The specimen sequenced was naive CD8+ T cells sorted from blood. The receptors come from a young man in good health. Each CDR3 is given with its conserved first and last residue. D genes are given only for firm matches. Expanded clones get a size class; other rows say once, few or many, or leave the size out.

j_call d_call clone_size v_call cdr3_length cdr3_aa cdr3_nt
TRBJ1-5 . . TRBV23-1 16 CASSHARRREDQPQHF TGCGCCAGCAGTCATGCGAGGCGGAGAGAGGATCAGCCCCAGCATTTT
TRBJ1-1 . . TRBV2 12 CASMWGADEAFF TGTGCCAGCATGTGGGGCGCGGATGAAGCTTTCTTT
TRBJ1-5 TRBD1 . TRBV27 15 CASSRLGQGAQPQHF TGTGCCAGCAGCCGTTTGGGACAGGGGGCACAGCCCCAGCATTTT
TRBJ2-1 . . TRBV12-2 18 CASRLACLAGSPTNEQFF TGTGCAAGTCGCTTAGCGTGTCTAGCGGGCTCCCCTACGAATGAGCAGTTCTTC
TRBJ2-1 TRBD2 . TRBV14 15 CASSQMAGGYNEQFF TGTGCCAGCAGCCAAATGGCGGGAGGATACAATGAGCAGTTCTTC
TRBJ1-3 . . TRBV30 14 CAWSLDSSGNTIYF TGTGCCTGGAGTCTTGACAGCTCTGGAAACACCATATATTTT
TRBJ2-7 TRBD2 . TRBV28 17 CASSSHGASGTPYEQYF TGTGCCAGCAGTTCCCACGGGGCTAGCGGGACCCCCTACGAGCAGTACTTC
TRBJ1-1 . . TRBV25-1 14 CASSEWQENTEAFF TGTGCCAGCAGTGAATGGCAGGAGAACACTGAAGCTTTCTTT
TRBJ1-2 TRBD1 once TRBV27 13 CASRPGTGDGYTF TGTGCCAGCAGACCCGGGACAGGGGATGGCTACACCTTC
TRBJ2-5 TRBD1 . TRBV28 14 CASSSGTGEETQYF TGTGCCAGCAGTTCCGGGACAGGGGAAGAGACCCAGTACTTC
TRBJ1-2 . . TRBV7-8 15 CASSLESYANYGYTF TGTGCCAGCAGCTTAGAGTCTTACGCTAACTATGGCTACACCTTC
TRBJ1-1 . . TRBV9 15 CASSDEGSGRTEAFF TGTGCCAGCAGCGACGAGGGGTCTGGGCGTACTGAAGCTTTCTTT
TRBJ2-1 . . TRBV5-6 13 CASSLGSPNEQFF TGTGCCAGCAGCTTAGGTTCTCCCAATGAGCAGTTCTTC
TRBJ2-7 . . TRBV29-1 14 CSVEAKGGVYEQYF TGCAGCGTTGAAGCTAAGGGTGGGGTGTACGAGCAGTACTTC
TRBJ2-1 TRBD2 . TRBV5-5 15 CASRGTSGHYNEQFF TGTGCCAGCAGGGGGACTAGCGGACATTACAATGAGCAGTTCTTC
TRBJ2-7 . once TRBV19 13 CASSIRDSYEQYF TGTGCCAGTAGTATAAGGGATAGCTACGAGCAGTACTTC
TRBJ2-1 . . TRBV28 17 CASSFPLQGRAYNEQFF TGTGCCAGCAGTTTCCCACTGCAGGGTAGGGCCTACAATGAGCAGTTCTTC
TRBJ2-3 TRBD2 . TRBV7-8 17 CASYLGLAGGNTDTQYF TGTGCCAGCTACCTGGGACTAGCGGGAGGGAACACAGATACGCAGTATTTT
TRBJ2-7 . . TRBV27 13 CASSFGMTYEQYF TGTGCCAGCAGTTTCGGCATGACCTACGAGCAGTACTTC
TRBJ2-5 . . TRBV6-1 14 CASRSWVGQETQYF TGTGCCAGCAGGTCGTGGGTGGGCCAAGAGACCCAGTACTTC
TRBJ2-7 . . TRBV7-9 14 CASSLQEATYEQYF TGTGCCAGCAGCTTACAGGAGGCCACCTACGAGCAGTACTTC
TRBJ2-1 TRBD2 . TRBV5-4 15 CASSLGGAGVDEQFF TGTGCCAGCAGCTTGGGTGGAGCGGGAGTCGATGAGCAGTTCTTC
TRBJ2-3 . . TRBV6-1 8 CASGWGHF TGTGCCAGTGGATGGGGGCATTTT
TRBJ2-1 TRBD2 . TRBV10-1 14 CASSEGTRWGEQFF TGCGCCAGCAGTGAAGGGACTAGATGGGGTGAGCAGTTCTTC
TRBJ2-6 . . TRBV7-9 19 CASSSQGLWGSSGANVLTF TGTGCCAGCAGCTCTCAGGGCCTTTGGGGCAGCTCTGGGGCCAACGTCCTGACTTTC
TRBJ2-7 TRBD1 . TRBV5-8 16 CASSYLPGTGYVEQYF TGTGCCAGCAGCTATCTTCCCGGGACAGGGTATGTCGAGCAGTACTTC
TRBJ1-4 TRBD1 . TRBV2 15 CASRARTGSNEKLFF TGTGCCAGCAGGGCCCGGACAGGGTCTAATGAAAAACTGTTTTTT
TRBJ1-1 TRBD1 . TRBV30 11 CAWSRTGEAFF TGTGCCTGGAGTCGGACAGGAGAAGCTTTCTTT
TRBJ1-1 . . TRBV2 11 CASGNRAEAFF TGTGCCAGCGGAAACAGGGCTGAAGCTTTCTTT
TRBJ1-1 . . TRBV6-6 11 CASMEGTEAFF TGTGCCAGCATGGAGGGGACTGAAGCTTTCTTT
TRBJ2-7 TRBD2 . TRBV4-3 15 CASSQTLAGAYEQYF TGCGCCAGCAGCCAAACCCTAGCGGGAGCATACGAGCAGTACTTC
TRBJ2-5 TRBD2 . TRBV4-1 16 CASSQVGGGPWETQYF TGCGCCAGCAGCCAAGTTGGGGGAGGGCCTTGGGAGACCCAGTACTTC
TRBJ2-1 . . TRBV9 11 CASSGRDGCFF TGTGCCAGCAGCGGCCGGGACGGGTGTTTCTTC